The present entry profiles one T cell receptor (beta chain) with its context. Its cognate antigen is unknown. The source of the sample is a study of shared clonotypes between healthy human individuals. Findings of the study overall: Clonotype sharing among donors likely depends on sequencing depth. A generally larger estimated richness was seen in naive subsets than in memory subsets. With few donors, the genetic and exposure-history diversity represented was limited.

V gave up 1 base and J gave up 5 bases, with 15 bases separating them. CDR1 LNHDA and CDR2 SQIVND come from the germline V gene (reference sequence). The CDR3 covers 16 residues. Naivety among CD8 cells was defined by CD45RO negativity and positive CCR7 selection, thereby excluding terminally differentiated effector memory CD45RA+ cells. Using immunoSEQ multiplex PCR, the repertoire was profiled, and TCRdb retains in-frame clones only, with some absent. Found here are approximately 2,000,000 clones, 80% to 95% of them singletons; the top ten hold about 1.6%. Source material: naive CD8+ T cells from PBMCs. The rearrangement uses TRBV19 and TRBJ1-5; perhaps TRBD1 as D (5 bases). This clonotype was obtained from a man between 18 and 35 years old in good health. Some clones in this sample may be carry-over from other donors' samples. CDR3 protein: CASSIVGPRPDQPQHF. The CDR3, as DNA: TGTGCCAGTAGTATAGTGGGACCCCGACCGGATCAGCCCCAGCATTTT.